The subject of this entry is one T cell receptor beta chain. This clone's antigen is unknown. Base qualities were left out, and no much larger clone turns up one base away. V has 0 bases trimmed and J has 0 bases trimmed; junction bases matching no gene number 6. From the cysteine up to the phenylalanine, the CDR3 has a length of 17 residues. The read is trimmed to its CDR3 DNA, 51 bases read in frame from base 1. The germline V gene encodes CDR1 SGHRS and CDR2 YFSETQ. The data derive from a study of blood T cell repertoires in COVID-19 (dated by TCRdb to the early 2020s). At the level of the whole study: Samples from collaborators originated in the United States, Italy and Spain and spanned both the acute and convalescent phases of COVID-19. Where available, HLA class I and class II types were obtained from metadata supplied by the sample provider rather than from assay-based typing. A de-identified subject ID, COVID-19 status, age in years and sex were almost always included in the sample metadata. The prospective study material was composed of cDNA or gDNA derived from T cells, B-cell-depleted T cells, or PBMCs. The repertoires were released in a freely available public database intended as a resource for research on the immune response to SARS-CoV-2. The dataset comprised deeply sampled blood TCRbeta repertoires from subjects exposed to, actively infected with, or recovered from COVID-19. The samples were drawn from the first 160 participants of the ongoing ImmuneRACE study and from 950 to 1,500 subjects provided by 6 global collaborators. Overall study results and their limits: The quantity of clinical and demographic metadata differed by source and by participant and was supplied without curation.

TCRbeta CDR3 regions were amplified from genomic DNA using the immunoSEQ Assay, a bias-controlled multiplex PCR. Per the authors' processing: Within the assay, amplification of reference gene primers was used to estimate how many nucleated cells each sample contained. To quantify the absolute abundance of each unique TCRbeta CDR3 rearrangement, sequence reads were collapsed and filtered. For each sample, productive Simpson clonality was calculated by taking the square root of Simpson's diversity index across productive rearrangements. The immuneACCESS repertoire file appears here via TCRdb, limited to in-frame rearrangements. These files lack a portion of the clones; in checked studies, under half of the deficit traces to unresolved V genes, and the cause of the others is not known. From that table come the V and J calls and clone size; the DNA was used to work out D and trimming. For this sample there are some 130,000 clones; roughly 90% appear just once. Jointly, the top ten make up around 4.6% of the sample.

One collaborating source in Seattle enrolled patients while the patients were actively infected and followed the patients over time throughout the course of disease. Collaborating institutions collected whole blood in K2EDTA tubes following their own protocols. For TCRbeta analysis, collaborator samples were shipped as frozen whole blood, as isolated PBMCs, or as DNA extracted from either sample type. The V gene is TRBV5-1 and the J gene is TRBJ2-1, and TRBD2 matches 7 of the central bases. Sample: peripheral blood. The TCR comes from a man aged 55 to 70 with COVID-19, enrolled during active disease. The nucleotide sequence is given as TGCGCCAGCAGCTTGGGGCTAGCGGAGAGCTCCTACAATGAGCAGTTCTTC. Translation gives CASSLGLAESSYNEQFF.